A selection of T cell receptor beta chains follows, all from one sample in a study of shared clonotypes between healthy human individuals. Data came from immunoSEQ multiplex PCR; TCRdb stores just in-frame clones and leaves some out. The sample includes about 490,000 clones, 79% of them seen just once. Sequencing was carried out using PBMCs. Every receptor here comes from a woman aged 40-49 years in good health. Some clones in this sample may be carry-over from other donors' samples. Both conserved end residues are part of each CDR3. Fields, in order: CDR3 DNA, CDR3 protein, V gene, clone size, J gene, D gene. The D gene is left open where the match is weak. A clone size is listed for some rows: how often the clone was seen (once, few, many), or a class if it is expanded.

CDR3 DNA: TGTGCCAGCAGTAAGCTAGATACGCAGTATTTT
CDR3 protein: CASSKLDTQYF
V gene: TRBV25-1
clone size: .
J gene: TRBJ2-3
D gene: .

CDR3 DNA: TGTGCCAGCAGCCCGGGACAGGGCTGGGACGGGGAGCTGTTTTTT
CDR3 protein: CASSPGQGWDGELFF
V gene: TRBV6-1
clone size: .
J gene: TRBJ2-2
D gene: TRBD1

CDR3 DNA: TGTGCCAGCTCACCACCGAGGACTAGCGGGAGGCCTTACGAGCAGTACTTC
CDR3 protein: CASSPPRTSGRPYEQYF
V gene: TRBV18
clone size: .
J gene: TRBJ2-7
D gene: TRBD2

CDR3 DNA: TGTGCCAGCAGTGAGGTTGCAGGGGGCTTTAACACCGGGGAGCTGTTTTTT
CDR3 protein: CASSEVAGGFNTGELFF
V gene: TRBV6-1
clone size: once
J gene: TRBJ2-2
D gene: TRBD1

CDR3 DNA: TGTGCCAGCAGCTTAGTCCGGGGAAACTATGGCTACACCTTC
CDR3 protein: CASSLVRGNYGYTF
V gene: TRBV7-8
clone size: once
J gene: TRBJ1-2
D gene: .

CDR3 DNA: TGTGCCAGCAAATCCGGGACTAGTTCTTCTGAGCAGTTCTTC
CDR3 protein: CASKSGTSSSEQFF
V gene: TRBV7-2
clone size: few
J gene: TRBJ2-1
D gene: TRBD2

CDR3 DNA: TGTGCTAGCAGCTTAGCGACAGGAACGTACAATGAGCAGTTCTTC
CDR3 protein: CASSLATGTYNEQFF
V gene: TRBV7-7
clone size: .
J gene: TRBJ2-1
D gene: .

CDR3 DNA: TGTGCCAGCAGTGTTGGGACAGGGGGCAGGGACGACTTC
CDR3 protein: CASSVGTGGRDDF
V gene: TRBV2
clone size: .
J gene: TRBJ2-7
D gene: TRBD1

CDR3 DNA: .
CDR3 protein: CASSFYICSAGQGADTEAFF
V gene: TRBV5-4
clone size: .
J gene: TRBJ1-1
D gene: .

CDR3 DNA: TGTGCCATCAGGAAGACCCCGGGACCTCCTCTCCCCGGGTTTTTT
CDR3 protein: CAIRKTPGPPLPGFF
V gene: TRBV10-3
clone size: .
J gene: TRBJ1-4
D gene: .

CDR3 DNA: TGTGCCAGCAGCTTGGGAACTAGCGGGAGCTACGAGCAGTACTTC
CDR3 protein: CASSLGTSGSYEQYF
V gene: TRBV7-2
clone size: .
J gene: TRBJ2-7
D gene: TRBD2

CDR3 DNA: TGTGCCAGCAGTTCACGACGGGACCCCGACGAGCAGTACTTC
CDR3 protein: CASSSRRDPDEQYF
V gene: TRBV7-9
clone size: .
J gene: TRBJ2-7
D gene: .

CDR3 DNA: TGTGCCACTAGGCCGGGTCTAGCGGGAGGGCCGTATGAGCAGTTCTTC
CDR3 protein: CATRPGLAGGPYEQFF
V gene: TRBV15
clone size: once
J gene: TRBJ2-1
D gene: TRBD2

CDR3 DNA: TGTGCCAGCAGCTTAGAGTACCAAGAGACCCAGTACTTC
CDR3 protein: CASSLEYQETQYF
V gene: TRBV5-4
clone size: .
J gene: TRBJ2-5
D gene: .

CDR3 DNA: TGTGCCAGCAGTTACGGGTCCGGCTACGAGCAGTACTTC
CDR3 protein: CASSYGSGYEQYF
V gene: TRBV6-5
clone size: .
J gene: TRBJ2-7
D gene: .

CDR3 DNA: TGTGCCAGCAGCTTTGGACCTAACACAGATACGCAGTATTTT
CDR3 protein: CASSFGPNTDTQYF
V gene: TRBV7-3
clone size: .
J gene: TRBJ2-3
D gene: .

CDR3 DNA: TGTGCCAGCTCACCACAGACAGATACGCAGTATTTT
CDR3 protein: CASSPQTDTQYF
V gene: TRBV18
clone size: few
J gene: TRBJ2-3
D gene: .

CDR3 DNA: TGTGCCAGCAGTGCTGGCCCCTCCTACAATGAGCAGTTCTTC
CDR3 protein: CASSAGPSYNEQFF
V gene: TRBV6-1
clone size: .
J gene: TRBJ2-1
D gene: .

CDR3 DNA: TGTGCCAGCAGCCCCCCAGGGGGCCGCACTGAAGCTTTCTTT
CDR3 protein: CASSPPGGRTEAFF
V gene: TRBV4-2
clone size: few
J gene: TRBJ1-1
D gene: TRBD1